This paragraph covers one T cell receptor beta chain sequence. This may come from a read error, since a much larger clone is one base off. The sample belongs to a study of CDR3 diversity in severe acne. MiXCR, applied by TCRdb to the PCR reads, yields one record per CDR3 protein. The sample consists of about 97,000 distinct CDR3 sequences, under 60% of them appearing once. This CDR3 contains 11 residues. Germline V gene sequence: CDR1 DFQATT, CDR2 SNEGSKA (reference sequence). The TCR sequence derives from a male donor with acne. Sequenced sample: blood. The rearrangement links TRBV20-1 to TRBJ2-3; D not resolved. The end of the DNA fits TRBJ1-5 better, so the J call may be wrong. This CDR3 reads CSASKADTQHF. The CDR3 DNA is TGCAGTGCTAGTAAGGCAGATACGCAGCATTTT.